The sequence of this T cell receptor beta chain was determined in a study of radiotherapy plus CTLA-4 blockade in lung cancer. Study context: Across the patients, objective responses occurred in more than 15%, and disease control in around 31%.

In germline, CDR1 is SGDLS, CDR2 YYNGEE. The CDR3 sequence is 14 residues long. V was cut by 4 bases and J by 4 bases, with 15 bases left in between. Turning to this clone: The antigen remains undetermined.

Regarding the study as a whole: Radiotherapy was combined with ipilimumab, and tumor-derived TCR clones then expanded in blood.

Method: immunoSEQ multiplex PCR; TCRdb's copy keeps in-frame clones and lacks some. The repertoire consists of 95,000 to 150,000 clones, with over 80% occurring once and the leading ten covering under 8%. This chain connects TRBV9 to TRBJ2-7; D gene ambiguous. This clonotype originated in a human donor with non-small cell lung cancer that progressed on radiotherapy plus ipilimumab. The source material was peripheral blood, sampled from a patient treated with radiotherapy plus ipilimumab. CDR3 in amino acids: CASSPLASGYEQYF. The CDR3 DNA reads as TGTGCCAGCAGCCCCCTGGCGTCCGGGTACGAGCAGTACTTC.